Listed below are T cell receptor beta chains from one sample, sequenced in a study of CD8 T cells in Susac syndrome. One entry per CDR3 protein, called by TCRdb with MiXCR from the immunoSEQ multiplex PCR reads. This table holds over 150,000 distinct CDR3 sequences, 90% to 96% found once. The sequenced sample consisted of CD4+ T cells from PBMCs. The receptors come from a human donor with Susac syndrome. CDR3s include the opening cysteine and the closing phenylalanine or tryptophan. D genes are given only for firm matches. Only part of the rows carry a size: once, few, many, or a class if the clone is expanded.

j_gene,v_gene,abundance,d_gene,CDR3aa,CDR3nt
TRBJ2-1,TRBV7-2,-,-,CASSLEYQAQFF,TGTGCCAGCAGCTTAGAGTACCAGGCGCAGTTCTTC
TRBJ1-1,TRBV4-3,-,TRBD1,CASSQVGTGSTEAFF,TGCGCCAGCAGCCAAGTTGGGACAGGGAGCACTGAAGCTTTCTTT
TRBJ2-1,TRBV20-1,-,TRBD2,CSAVSGGAVNEQFF,TGCAGTGCTGTTAGCGGGGGGGCCGTCAATGAGCAGTTCTTC
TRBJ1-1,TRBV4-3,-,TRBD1,CASSQAVDRDTEAFF,TGCGCCAGCAGCCAAGCAGTTGACAGGGACACTGAAGCTTTCTTT
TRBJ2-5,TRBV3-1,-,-,CASSSRVDSARETQYF,TGTGCCAGCAGTTCCAGGGTGGACAGCGCTCGGGAGACCCAGTACTTC
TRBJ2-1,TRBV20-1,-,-,CSASRQYEQFF,TGCAGTGCTAGTCGGCAATATGAGCAGTTCTTC
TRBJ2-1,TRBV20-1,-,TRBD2,CSARDKTSGGYNEQFF,TGCAGTGCTAGAGATAAGACTAGCGGGGGGTACAATGAGCAGTTCTTC
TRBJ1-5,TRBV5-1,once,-,CASSLMGDKDQPQHF,TGCGCCAGCAGCTTGATGGGGGACAAAGATCAGCCCCAGCATTTT
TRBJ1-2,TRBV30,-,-,CAWSVPDSHRYYGYTF,TGTGCCTGGAGTGTTCCCGACTCCCATAGGTACTATGGCTACACCTTC
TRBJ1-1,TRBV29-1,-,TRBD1,CSASRNRGDTEAFF,TGCAGCGCCTCCCGGAACAGGGGCGACACTGAAGCTTTCTTT
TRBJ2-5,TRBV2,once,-,CASSEDSQETQYF,TGTGCCAGCAGTGAGGACAGCCAAGAGACCCAGTACTTC
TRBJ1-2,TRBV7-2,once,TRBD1,CASSLALNRGRRGYTF,TGTGCCAGCAGCTTAGCGCTAAACAGGGGGCGACGTGGCTACACCTTC
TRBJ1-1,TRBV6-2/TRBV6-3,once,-,CASSDPGSTEAFF,TGTGCCAGCAGTGACCCGGGATCCACTGAAGCTTTCTTT
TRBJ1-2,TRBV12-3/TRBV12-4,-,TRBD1,CASSTPTGWGYTF,TGTGCCAGCAGTACCCCGACAGGGTGGGGCTACACCTTC
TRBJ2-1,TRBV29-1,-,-,CSASRVAYNEQFF,TGCAGCGCGAGCCGGGTGGCCTACAATGAGCAGTTCTTC
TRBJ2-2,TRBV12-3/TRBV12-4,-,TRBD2,CASRLAGGGTGELFF,TGTGCCAGCAGGCTAGCGGGAGGAGGCACCGGGGAGCTGTTTTTT
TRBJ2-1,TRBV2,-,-,CASSKGYDSEQFF,TGTGCCAGCAGTAAAGGGTATGATAGTGAGCAGTTCTTC